These 22 T cell receptor beta chains came from one sample sequenced in a study. Sequencing used immunoSEQ multiplex PCR; TCRdb keeps in-frame clones, though not all of them. The sample yields some 68,000 clones, just under 95% seen once. The sample comprised PBMCs. The receptors here all came from a middle-aged man with rheumatoid arthritis.

The V gene is TRBV28, the J gene TRBJ2-2; D might be TRBD1 (6 bases). Germline V gene lookup returns CDR1 MDHEN and CDR2 SYDVKM. V dropped 3 bases and J dropped 3 bases, with 8 bases sitting between them. This CDR3 has 14 residues. CDR3 amino acids: CASSFRGYTGELFF. The CDR3 DNA sequence: TGTGCCAGCAGTTTCAGGGGTTACACCGGGGAGCTGTTTTTT.

This sequence joins TRBV28 and TRBJ1-2; D ambiguous. In germline, CDR1 is MDHEN, CDR2 SYDVKM. The CDR3 length is 16 residues. V lost 3 bases to trimming and J lost 4 bases, with 18 bases between them. This chain's CDR3 is CASSLGLLLAAYGYTF. CDR3 DNA: TGTGCCAGCAGTTTGGGCTTACTCCTAGCAGCCTATGGCTACACCTTC.

This chain links TRBV10-1 with TRBJ1-1; D uncertain. CDR3 length: 14 amino acids. Trimming took off 4 bases at V and 1 base at J, with 10 bases between the two ends. Germline CDR1 and CDR2: WNHNN and SYGVQD (reference sequence). The CDR3 nucleotides are TGCGCCAGCAGTGCAAGACGGGGGAACACTGAAGCTTTCTTT. Protein sequence: CASSARRGNTEAFF.

This chain joins TRBV6-1 and TRBJ1-1; TRBD1 matches at 10 bases. The CDR3 has 16 residues. V trimming: 2 bases; J trimming: 1 base; junction bases outside the gene matches: 4. Germline CDR1 MNHNS, CDR2 SASEGT. The CDR3 sequence: CASSEPGQGTNTEAFF. The CDR3 DNA sequence: TGTGCCAGCAGTGAACCGGGACAGGGGACGAACACTGAAGCTTTCTTT.

CDR3 amino acids: CASSFPNRRYNEQFF. CDR3 sequence (DNA): TGTGCCAGCAGTTTTCCCAACAGGAGATACAATGAGCAGTTCTTC. The V gene is TRBV28, the J gene TRBJ2-1; tentatively, D is TRBD1 (5 bases). From germline, CDR1 is MDHEN and CDR2 SYDVKM. The CDR3 has 15 residues. The germline V and J ends were trimmed by 3 bases and 4 bases, with 13 bases remaining between them.

This clone is a singleton in its sample. The rearrangement uses TRBV4-3 and TRBJ1-3; 8 bases fit TRBD1. The germline gives CDR1 LGHNA, CDR2 YSLEER. V was clipped by 1 base and J by 0 bases; unmatched bases: 2. The CDR3 is made up of 16 amino acids. CDR3 residues: CASSQGGQASGNTIYF. The CDR3 region has the DNA TGCGCCAGCAGCCAAGGGGGACAGGCCTCTGGAAACACCATATATTTT.

The chain is built from TRBV2 and TRBJ1-3; possibly TRBD1 for D (5 bases). Looked up from germline, CDR1 is SNHLY and CDR2 is FYNNEI. The CDR3 consists of 18 residues. V was cut by 2 bases and J by 0 bases, with 17 bases left in between. CDR3 nucleotides: TGTGCCAGCAGTGAATGGCAGAAACTGGGGGTCTCTGGAAACACCATATATTTT. Amino acid sequence: CASSEWQKLGVSGNTIYF.

The chain employs TRBV11-1 and TRBJ1-3, with 9 nucleotides matching TRBD1. The CDR3 sequence is 13 residues long. Germline CDR1 SGHAT, CDR2 FQDESV (reference sequence). V lost 6 bases, J lost 9 bases, and 6 bases stayed unmatched. The CDR3 region is CASSRTGDGTIYF. CDR3 in DNA: TGTGCCAGCAGTCGGACAGGGGACGGCACCATATATTTT.

CDR3 in amino acids: CASSQSRDWYTF. The CDR3 DNA follows: TGTGCCAGCAGCCAAAGCAGGGACTGGTACACCTTC. The rearrangement uses TRBV3-1 (or the pseudogene TRBV3-2) and TRBJ1-2; tentatively, D is TRBD1 (5 bases). This CDR3 is 12 amino acids long. In germline, CDR1 is LGHDT, CDR2 YNNKEL (reference sequence). Trimming shortened V by 2 bases and J by 11 bases, and 12 bases separated the two germline ends.

The chain links TRBV6-6 to TRBJ2-2, with 13 bases aligning to TRBD2. The CDR3 length is 18 residues. Germline V gene lookup returns CDR1 MNHNY and CDR2 SVGAGI (reference sequence). V lost 5 bases, J lost 4 bases, and 10 bases stayed unmatched. Here the CDR3 DNA reads TGTGCCAGCAGTCCAAGGACTAGCGGGAGCTTCGGCACCGGGGAGCTGTTTTTT. Translation gives CASSPRTSGSFGTGELFF.

This clone has just a few counts. The chain combines TRBV5-5 with TRBJ1-1; TRBD1 is a possible D gene (6 bases). Germline loops: CDR1 SGHKS, CDR2 YYEKEE (reference sequence). The CDR3 spans 15 residues. The V end was cut by 3 bases, the J end by 1 base, with 13 bases between. CDR3 sequence reads: CASSYAGTTNTEAFF. CDR3 nucleotide sequence: TGTGCCAGCAGCTACGCCGGGACAACGAACACTGAAGCTTTCTTT. The whole variable domain, remainder taken from reference TRBV5-5 and TRBJ1-1, is DAGVTQSPTHLIKTRGQQVTLRCSPISGHKSVSWYQQVLGQGPQFIFQYYEKEERGRGNFPDRFSARQFPNYSSELNVNALLLGDSALYLCASSYAGTTNTEAFFGQGTRLTVV.

This rearrangement joins TRBV7-2 to TRBJ2-1, with 8 positions matching TRBD2. CDR1 SGHTA and CDR2 FQGNSA come from the germline V gene. The trim removed 4 bases at V and 3 bases at J, leaving 2 bases unmatched. The CDR3 is 14 amino acids. This chain's CDR3 is CASSYSGDYNEQFF. In nucleotides, the CDR3 is TGTGCCAGCAGCTATAGCGGGGACTACAATGAGCAGTTCTTC.

The genes are TRBV28 and TRBJ2-2; TRBD1 matches at 10 bases. The CDR3 sequence is 18 residues long. With 2 bases clipped from V and 0 bases from J, the junction kept 6 bases outside the gene matches. Germline V gene lookup returns CDR1 MDHEN and CDR2 SYDVKM. DNA of the CDR3: TGTGCCAGCAGTTTAACTCGACAGGGGGCCTCGAACACCGGGGAGCTGTTTTTT. As protein: CASSLTRQGASNTGELFF.

This sequence joins TRBV20-1 and TRBJ2-3; the D is unclear. This CDR3 has 12 amino acids. The V and J ends lost 3 bases and 4 bases respectively, with 8 bases between them. Per the germline V gene, CDR1 is DFQATT and CDR2 is SNEGSKA (reference sequence). CDR3 amino acids: CSASMAADTQYF. CDR3 coding DNA: TGCAGTGCTAGTATGGCCGCAGATACGCAGTATTTT.

This chain uses TRBV7-3 with TRBJ2-3; D is ambiguous. Trimming took 2 bases from V and 0 from J, leaving 6 bases between them. The CDR3 has 14 amino acids. In germline, CDR1 is SGHTA, CDR2 FQGTGA. The CDR3 region is CASSLGHSTDTQYF. CDR3 sequence (DNA): TGTGCCAGCAGCTTAGGCCACAGCACAGATACGCAGTATTTT.

This clone was seen a handful of times. V is TRBV2 and J is TRBJ1-5, with 7 bases fitting TRBD1. V was pared by 6 bases and J by 5 bases, with 7 bases of the junction left unmatched. CDR1 and CDR2 (germline): SNHLY, FYNNEI. CDR3 size: 14 residues. CDR3 DNA sequence: TGTGCCAGCAGACGGGACAGACAATATCAGCCCCAGCATTTT. This codes for CASRRDRQYQPQHF.

The genes are TRBV6-5 and TRBJ2-2; no firm D call. Per germline, CDR1 MNHEY and CDR2 SVGAGI. This CDR3 comprises 13 residues. Trimming took off 0 bases at V and 4 bases at J, with 3 bases between the two ends. The CDR3 nucleotides read TGTGCCAGCAGTTACTCGCGCACCGGGGAGCTGTTTTTT. Its translation is CASSYSRTGELFF.

The gene calls are TRBV9 and TRBJ1-4; 7 positions match TRBD1. The V gene end was trimmed by 4 bases and the J gene end by 4 bases; junction bases not matched to a gene: 4. The CDR3 runs to 14 residues. Germline CDR1 is SGDLS and CDR2 is YYNGEE. CDR3 residues: CASSHDRVNEKLFF. As DNA, the CDR3 is TGTGCCAGCAGCCACGACAGGGTTAATGAAAAACTGTTTTTT.

The V call is TRBV27, the J call TRBJ2-5, with a tentative D call TRBD1 (7 bases). Germline V gene data show CDR1 as MNHEY and CDR2 as SMNVEV (reference sequence). The CDR3 has 16 amino acids. V dropped 2 bases and J dropped 2 bases, with 15 bases sitting between them. The CDR3 DNA reads as TGTGCCAGCAGTTTAGGTGGGGCAGGGGGGCAAGAGACCCAGTACTTC. Residues: CASSLGGAGGQETQYF.

The chain is built from TRBV7-6 and TRBJ2-3, with 13 bases aligning to TRBD2. This CDR3 has 16 amino acids. The ends lost 5 bases at V and 3 bases at J; junction bases unmatched: 5. Germline assignment: CDR1 SGHVS and CDR2 FNYEAQ. CDR3 bases: TGTGCCAGCAGCCAGCGGACTAGCGGGAGAACAGATACGCAGTATTTT. This encodes CASSQRTSGRTDTQYF.

This chain uses TRBV14 with TRBJ2-5; possibly TRBD2 for D (6 bases). CDR3 size: 14 residues. The V end lost 3 bases, the J end lost 5 bases, and 13 bases lay between the germline ends. Per germline, CDR1 SGHDN and CDR2 FVKESK. CDR3 region: CASSQTRWGETQYF. Here the CDR3 DNA reads TGTGCCAGCAGCCAGACTAGGTGGGGGGAGACCCAGTACTTC.

The chain is built from TRBV5-4 and TRBJ2-5, with D perhaps matching TRBD2 (5 bases). Trimming cost V 2 bases and J 1 base, with 9 bases left between them. The CDR3 extends over 14 amino acids. The germline V gene encodes CDR1 SGHNT and CDR2 YYREEE (reference sequence). CDR3 sequence: CASSFSVGQETQYF. The CDR3, as DNA: TGTGCCAGCAGCTTTAGCGTAGGCCAAGAGACCCAGTACTTC.